The present T cell receptor beta chain was sequenced within a study of blood T cell repertoires in COVID-19. Study overall: Researchers got acute and convalescent COVID-19 samples from the United States, Italy and Spain. T cells, B-cell-depleted T cells, or PBMCs provided the cDNA or gDNA that served as material.

Trimming removed 4 bases from V and 6 bases from J, with 6 bases in between. The CDR3 has 12 amino acids. Germline CDR1 reads KGHDR; CDR2 reads SFDVKD. In the original analysis: Estimation of nucleated cell counts relied on the amplification of reference gene primers. Some clones are missing from TCRdb's copy, which holds only in-frame ones; the method was immunoSEQ multiplex PCR. D and trimming were read from the DNA, whereas the V and J calls and clone size are those reported in that table. The sample includes roughly 110,000 clones, approximately 84% of them seen just once. The sample consisted of peripheral blood. The receptor was isolated from a man aged 45-65 years with acute or convalescent COVID-19. The rearrangement uses TRBV24-1 and TRBJ2-1; no clear D. Here the CDR3 reads CATSDRRNEQFF. In nucleotides, the CDR3 is TGTGCCACCAGTGACAGGCGCAATGAGCAGTTCTTC.